The next 14 T cell receptor beta chains were all read from a single sample in a study of glioma-infiltrating T cells after dendritic cell vaccination. The time point denotes: after dendritic cell vaccination, including at tumor progression/relapse. Dendritic cells derived from monocytes and pulsed with autologous tumor lysate formed the vaccine. Profiled with immunoSEQ multiplex PCR; TCRdb holds only in-frame clones, not every one. This table has more than 850 clones, 82% appearing once. Here the sequenced sample was tumor tissue, taken after dendritic cell vaccination. The receptors stem from a human donor with glioblastoma.

CDR3 nucleotides: TGTGCCAGTGGGCGTAGCAATCAGCCCCAGCATTTT. It translates to CASGRSNQPQHF. The chain carries TRBV28 and TRBJ1-5; unclear D gene. Trimming stripped 9 bases from V and 0 bases from J, with 6 bases between. Germline CDR1 reads MDHEN; CDR2 reads SYDVKM. The CDR3 extends over 12 amino acids.

To note about this clone: Mismatch with germline at one junction end may stem from a read error. The same CDR3 arises from other DNA sequences in this sample as well. The rearrangement joins TRBV5-1 to TRBJ2-1; TRBD2 matches at 14 bases. Germline assignment: CDR1 SGHRS and CDR2 YFSETQ. The CDR3 extends over 15 amino acids. The CDR3 loop reads CASSQGLAGDNEQFF. In DNA form, the CDR3 reads TGCGCCAGCAGCCAGGGACTAGCGGGGGACAACGAGCAGTTCTTC.

J is TRBJ2-3 and V is TRBV5-6, with D possibly TRBD2 on 6 matching bases. Between the trimmed V and J ends, which lost 7 bases and 2 bases, there was a span of 11 bases. This CDR3 is built from 13 residues. Germline V gene sequence: CDR1 SGHDT, CDR2 YYEEEE. The CDR3 bases are TGTGCCAGCGCGGGAACCTACACAGATACGCAGTATTTT. Translated, it gives CASAGTYTDTQYF.

Only a few counts were recorded for this clone. DNA for the CDR3: TGCGCCAGCAGCCAAATACACAGTCTCGAGCAGTACTTC. It specifies CASSQIHSLEQYF. The J gene is TRBJ2-7, the V gene TRBV4-1, with D hard to call. Germline CDR1 is MGHRA and CDR2 is YSYEKL. The length of the CDR3 is 13 residues. The V end lost 2 bases, the J end lost 6 bases, and 11 bases lay between the germline ends.

The chain uses TRBV15 and TRBJ2-7; 7 bases line up with TRBD1. The CDR3 loop spans 16 amino acids. J was trimmed by 5 bases and V by 0 bases; bases with no gene match: 10. Germline assignment: CDR1 LNHNV and CDR2 YYDKDF (reference sequence). The DNA of the CDR3 is TGTGCCACCAGCAGAGATCAAAAGACAGGGCTGGACGAGCAGTACTTC. Amino acid sequence: CATSRDQKTGLDEQYF.

The J gene is TRBJ2-5, the V gene TRBV7-3; 8 bases are shared with TRBD1. Germline CDR1 reads SGHTA; CDR2 reads FQGTGA. The CDR3 has 16 residues. V lost 5 bases and J lost 1; bases outside the gene matches: 9. The CDR3 DNA follows: TGTGCCAGCAGCCCAGGGGGCGGGGCCCTCCAAGAGACCCAGTACTTC. It specifies CASSPGGGALQETQYF. Filled out from reference TRBV7-3 and TRBJ2-5, the complete variable domain reads GAGVSQTPSNKVTEKGKYVELRCDPISGHTALYWYRQSLGQGPEFLIYFQGTGAADDSGLPNDRFFAVRPEGSVSTLKIQRTERGDSAVYLCASSPGGGALQETQYFGPGTRLLVL.

CDR3 region: CASSVTRQGKAFF. Here the CDR3 DNA reads TGTGCCAGCAGCGTGACCCGACAGGGTAAAGCTTTCTTT. This chain links TRBV27 with TRBJ1-1, with 7 bases identical to TRBD1. The CDR3 extends over 13 amino acids. Germline CDR1 and CDR2: MNHEY and SMNVEV (reference sequence). J gave up 9 bases and V 6 bases, and 10 bases lay outside the gene matches.

The rearrangement uses TRBV29-1 and TRBJ2-3; no reliable D call. Looked up from germline, CDR1 is SQVTM and CDR2 is ANQGSEA. CDR3 length: 12 amino acids. Deletions cut 6 bases from V and 2 bases from J, with 9 bases between. In nucleotides, the CDR3 is TGCAGCGTACGGGTCTCCACAGATACGCAGTATTTT. It specifies CSVRVSTDTQYF.

This clone was counted between two and nine times. The J gene is TRBJ1-1, the V gene TRBV6-9; no definite D call. This CDR3 has 14 amino acids. Germline V CDR1 and CDR2: MNHGY, SVAAGI. Trimming took off 3 bases at V and 2 bases at J, with 10 bases between the two ends. The CDR3 loop is CASSYATTNTEAFF. CDR3 nucleotide sequence: TGTGCCAGCAGTTACGCGACAACCAACACTGAAGCTTTCTTT.

In DNA, the CDR3 is TGTGCCAGCTCACCACAGGACAGGGAAGAGACCCAGTACTTC. It codes for CASSPQDREETQYF. The rearrangement links TRBV18 to TRBJ2-5; 8 nucleotides align to TRBD1. The CDR3 has 14 amino acids. Germline CDR1 KGHSH, CDR2 LQKENI. Trimming removed 1 base from V and 3 bases from J; junction bases left unmatched: 1.

This clone was detected only a few times. The chain combines TRBV29-1 with TRBJ2-3; 10 bases agree with TRBD1. V dropped 3 bases and J dropped 2; count of bases not matched to a gene: 2. CDR1 is SQVTM, CDR2 ANQGSEA, per germline. The CDR3 loop spans 14 amino acids. The CDR3, as DNA: TGCAGCGTTGAGGGACAGGGGCTCACAGATACGCAGTATTTT. This encodes CSVEGQGLTDTQYF.

CDR3 coding DNA: TGTGCCAGCAGCTTATCGTACGGGGTGGCTGAGACCCAGTACTTC. This sequence encodes CASSLSYGVAETQYF. V usage is TRBV7-2 and J usage is TRBJ2-5; possibly TRBD2 for D (5 bases). There are 15 residues in the CDR3. Germline V lookup: CDR1 SGHTA, CDR2 FQGNSA. Trimming cost V 2 bases and J 5 bases, with 15 bases left between them.

As DNA, the CDR3 is TGTGCCAGCAGCTTGAGTCGGGGGGCAGTAACTGAAGCTTTCTTT. Encoded protein: CASSLSRGAVTEAFF. This chain joins TRBV7-9 and TRBJ1-1; possible D gene TRBD1, 6 bases. There are 15 residues in the CDR3. V gave up 3 bases and J gave up 5 bases, with 16 bases separating them. Germline CDR1 and CDR2: SEHNR and FQNEAQ (reference sequence).

The chain recombines TRBV27 with TRBJ2-7; 7 bases are a match to TRBD1. V was clipped by 5 bases and J by 1 base; unmatched bases: 8. The CDR3 sequence is 15 residues long. CDR1 MNHEY and CDR2 SMNVEV come from the germline V gene (reference sequence). DNA of the CDR3: TGTGCCAGCAGTCCACAGGGGCTGGGGTCCTACGAGCAGTACTTC. Residues: CASSPQGLGSYEQYF.